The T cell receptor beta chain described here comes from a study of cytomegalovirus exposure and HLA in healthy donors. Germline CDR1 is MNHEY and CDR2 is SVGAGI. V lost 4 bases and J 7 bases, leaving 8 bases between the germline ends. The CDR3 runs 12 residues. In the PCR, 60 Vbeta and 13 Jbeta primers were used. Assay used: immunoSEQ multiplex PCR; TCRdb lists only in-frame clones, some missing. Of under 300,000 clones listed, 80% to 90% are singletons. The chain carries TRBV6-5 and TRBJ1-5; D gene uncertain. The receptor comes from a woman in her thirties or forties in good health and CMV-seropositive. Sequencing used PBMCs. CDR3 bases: TGTGCCAGCAGTTCCTTGGGCCAGCCCCAGCATTTT. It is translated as CASSSLGQPQHF.